The text below deals with one T cell receptor beta chain. Its specificity is unknown. The entry originates in a study of T-cell memory formation after mild COVID-19. Overall study findings and caveats: Second-wave clones reaching peak frequency on day 37 lacked confirmed SARS-CoV-2 specificity.

V gave up 3 bases and J gave up 4 bases, with 12 bases separating them. This CDR3 contains 14 residues. Constant-segment-primed 5'RACE gave TCR alpha and TCR beta cDNA libraries with sample barcodes and UMIs. TCRdb reanalysed the 5' RACE reads using MiXCR and keeps one entry per CDR3 protein. The sample yields just over 400,000 distinct CDR3 sequences, 20% to 30% seen once. The sequence derives from an adult woman who had mild COVID-19 (a few samples of this study predate the infection). Cell type and time point are not known. Sequenced material: PBMCs or a T cell subset sorted from them (not recorded which). V gene TRBV12-3 or TRBV12-4 combines with J gene TRBJ1-2, with a tentative D call TRBD1 (5 bases). CDR3 sequence: CASSFGKGIYGYTF. In nucleotides, the CDR3 is TGTGCCAGCAGTTTTGGGAAGGGGATCTATGGCTACACCTTC.